The text below deals with one TCR beta chain. Antigen unknown. The length of the CDR3 is 13 residues. CDR1 and CDR2 from the germline V gene are LNHDA and SQIVND (reference sequence). Trimming took off 4 bases at V and 4 bases at J, with 8 bases between the two ends. The data were taken from a study of OX40 agonist ivuxolimab in advanced cancers. Study-level background: Patients were given ivuxolimab, an antibody that agonizes OX40 (CD134). Age averaged around 54 years (range about 23 to 80), and 82.7% were male.

General study points: Researchers report that CD8+ T cells had, on average, more expanded clones than CD4+.

The repertoire was sequenced with immunoSEQ multiplex PCR; TCRdb's copy has only in-frame clones and lacks some. The sample has 66,000 or so clones; about 80% are singletons. The receptor comes from an adult with an advanced solid tumor such as melanoma, head and neck, liver or kidney cancer. The sequenced sample was CD4+ or CD8+ T cells sorted from blood, obtained in a trial of the OX40 agonist ivuxolimab. This chain uses TRBV19 with TRBJ1-3; D gene uncertain. DNA of the CDR3: TGTGCCAGTAGTAGCCTCGGCGGAAACACCATATATTTT. Amino acids: CASSSLGGNTIYF.